One and the same sample provided the 27 T cell receptor beta chains below, sequenced in a study of shared clonotypes between healthy human individuals. Profiling relied on immunoSEQ multiplex PCR, and the TCRdb table lists in-frame clones only, not all of them. The sample records 1.5 million to 2.5 million clones, approximately 94% being singletons. Naive CD8 cells, CD45RO-negative and positively selected for CCR7, excluded terminally differentiated effector memory CD45RA+ cells. The sequencing sample was made of naive CD8+ T cells sorted from blood. Receptor source: a young man in good health.

As regards this clone: The sample carries other DNA sequences with the same CDR3. The V call is TRBV4-1, the J call TRBJ2-6; D gene ambiguous. Trimming took 1 base from V and 2 from J, leaving 3 bases between them. Germline V gives CDR1 MGHRA, CDR2 YSYEKL. CDR3 size: 14 residues. The CDR3 nucleotides are TGCGCCAGCAGCCAAGCCCCTGGGGCCAACGTCCTGACTTTC. This encodes CASSQAPGANVLTF.

The rearrangement uses TRBV30 and TRBJ2-1; the match to TRBD2 covers 9 bases. After removal of 5 bases from V and 5 bases from J, the junction contained 1 base not matched to a gene. Germline CDR1 reads GTSNPN; CDR2 reads SVGIG (reference sequence). The CDR3 spans 12 residues. The chain's CDR3 is CAWGLANNEQFF. CDR3 sequence (DNA): TGTGCCTGGGGACTAGCGAACAATGAGCAGTTCTTC.

As for this clone: The same CDR3 can be traced to other DNA sequences in this sample. The chain recombines TRBV9 with TRBJ2-7; TRBD1 matches 7 bases. Germline V gene lookup returns CDR1 SGDLS and CDR2 YYNGEE. The CDR3 runs 14 residues. The V and J ends lost 2 bases and 4 bases, in that order; junction bases with no gene match: 6. CDR3 nucleotides: TGTGCCAGCAGCGTGGGACAGAGTTCGTACGAGCAGTACTTC. Translated: CASSVGQSSYEQYF.

The V and J genes are TRBV4-3 and TRBJ1-2; D remains ambiguous. V lost 4 bases and J 0 bases, leaving 15 bases between the germline ends. Germline V gene sequence: CDR1 LGHNA, CDR2 YSLEER. The CDR3 sequence is 16 residues long. CDR3 region: CASSRTTEGTNYGYTF. CDR3 in DNA: TGCGCCAGCAGCCGAACGACGGAGGGCACTAACTATGGCTACACCTTC.

The chain uses TRBV4-3 and TRBJ2-2, with D hard to call. Germline CDR1 and CDR2: LGHNA and YSLEER. There are 17 residues in the CDR3. Trimming removed 4 bases from V and 4 bases from J, with 19 bases in between. CDR3 DNA sequence: TGCGCCAGCAGCCTTTTTTTGGGCGACGTTGGCACCGGGGAGCTGTTTTTT. This codes for CASSLFLGDVGTGELFF.

This clone came up once. This chain links TRBV9 with TRBJ2-7; TRBD2 agrees at 7 bases. CDR3 length: 16 residues. CDR1 and CDR2 from the germline V gene are SGDLS and YYNGEE. The J segment lost 2 bases and the V segment lost 4 bases, leaving 12 bases of the junction unmatched. The CDR3 DNA sequence: TGTGCCAGCAGCCCTCTTGGGACTACGCCGACCTACGAGCAGTACTTC. Its translation is CASSPLGTTPTYEQYF.

A word on this clone: The sample carries other DNA sequences with the same CDR3. The J gene is TRBJ2-7, the V gene TRBV7-6; D is unresolved. Germline-derived CDR1 and CDR2 are SGHVS and FNYEAQ. The CDR3 runs to 14 residues. V gave up 1 base and J gave up 0 bases, with 7 bases separating them. CDR3 loop: CASSLEASSYEQYF. The CDR3 DNA reads TGTGCCAGCAGCTTAGAGGCCAGCTCCTACGAGCAGTACTTC.

This clone has just one count. V usage is TRBV9 and J usage is TRBJ2-7, with a weak D call TRBD2 (7 bases). The CDR3 is 16 amino acids. Trimming removed 0 bases from V and 3 bases from J, with 16 bases in between. Germline V gives CDR1 SGDLS, CDR2 YYNGEE. CDR3 sequence reads: CASSVGLAGTLYEQYF. The DNA of the CDR3 is TGTGCCAGCAGCGTAGGACTAGCTGGGACACTCTACGAGCAGTACTTC.

The chain carries TRBV11-2 and TRBJ2-7; D is uncertain. The CDR3 contains 12 residues. Germline assignment: CDR1 SGHAT and CDR2 FQNNGV. Trimming pared 1 base from V and 6 bases from J, leaving 7 bases between. The CDR3 DNA reads TGTGCCAGCAGCTTAGGAGTCGGCGAGCAGTACTTC. Its protein is CASSLGVGEQYF.

V is TRBV9 and J is TRBJ2-3, with D tentatively TRBD2 (7 bases). V lost 3 bases, J lost 3 bases, and 17 bases lay in between. This CDR3 has 16 residues. The germline CDR1 and CDR2 sequences are SGDLS and YYNGEE. CDR3 region: CASSERKGGQTDTQYF. CDR3 coding DNA: TGTGCCAGCAGCGAGAGAAAGGGGGGGCAAACAGATACGCAGTATTTT.

J is TRBJ2-5 and V is TRBV9; 9 nucleotides agree with TRBD2. From germline, CDR1 is SGDLS and CDR2 YYNGEE. V lost 0 bases to trimming and J lost 3 bases; unmatched junction nucleotides: 6. The CDR3 loop spans 16 amino acids. As DNA, the CDR3 is TGTGCCAGCAGCGTAGAAGGCGGGGGGGCTGAAGAGACCCAGTACTTC. Its protein is CASSVEGGGAEETQYF.

This chain uses TRBV19 with TRBJ1-1; perhaps TRBD1 as D (6 bases). In germline, CDR1 is LNHDA, CDR2 SQIVND (reference sequence). Trimming left V 3 bases short and J 2 bases short, with 19 bases between. The CDR3 runs to 17 residues. CDR3 residues: CASSIRGDQGLNTEAFF. DNA of the CDR3: TGTGCCAGTAGTATTCGGGGGGACCAGGGGTTAAACACTGAAGCTTTCTTT.

The genes are TRBV6-5 and TRBJ2-5; unclear D gene. The CDR3 extends over 14 amino acids. Trimming removed 0 bases from V and 5 bases from J, with 10 bases in between. Germline V gene data show CDR1 as MNHEY and CDR2 as SVGAGI. The CDR3 region is CASSYSFRAETQYF. CDR3 nucleotide sequence: TGTGCCAGCAGTTACTCGTTCCGGGCGGAGACCCAGTACTTC.

The chain employs TRBV4-3 and TRBJ2-1; 7 nucleotides agree with TRBD2. Germline V gene data show CDR1 as LGHNA and CDR2 as YSLEER. V lost 1 base to trimming and J lost 9 bases; unmatched junction nucleotides: 6. The length of the CDR3 is 14 residues. The CDR3 bases are TGCGCCAGCAGCCAAGCGACTAGCAGGACTGAGCAGTTCTTC. Encoded protein: CASSQATSRTEQFF.

The rearrangement links TRBV4-3 to TRBJ2-1; unclear D gene. The CDR3 is made up of 12 amino acids. The germline gives CDR1 LGHNA, CDR2 YSLEER. V gave up 1 base and J gave up 13 bases, with 11 bases separating them. The CDR3 DNA reads as TGCGCCAGCAGCCAAGGAGACTCGCTCCAGTTCTTC. Its translation: CASSQGDSLQFF.

V gene TRBV27 combines with J gene TRBJ2-5; 9 bases are a match to TRBD2. Per the germline V gene, CDR1 is MNHEY and CDR2 is SMNVEV (reference sequence). With V trimmed by 4 bases and J by 2 bases, 11 bases remained unmatched. The CDR3 loop spans 17 amino acids. The CDR3 loop is CASSSPLAGDGQETQYF. In nucleotides, the CDR3 is TGTGCCAGCAGTTCCCCATTAGCGGGGGACGGGCAAGAGACCCAGTACTTC.

The chain has TRBV7-9 and TRBJ2-1, with 11 positions matching TRBD1. With V trimmed by 6 bases and J by 6 bases, 7 bases remained unmatched. Germline V gene lookup returns CDR1 SEHNR and CDR2 FQNEAQ (reference sequence). This CDR3 comprises 15 residues. The CDR3 nucleotides read TGTGCCAGCAGACCAAAGGACAGGGGGCTCAATGAGCAGTTCTTC. This encodes CASRPKDRGLNEQFF.

V is TRBV7-9 and J is TRBJ2-1, with 11 bases identical to TRBD2. The CDR3 is made up of 15 amino acids. Germline CDR1 reads SEHNR; CDR2 reads FQNEAQ (reference sequence). V gave up 5 bases and J gave up 4 bases; unmatched junction bases: 4. The CDR3 nucleotides read TGTGCCAGCAGCCGACTAGCGGGGATGTACAATGAGCAGTTCTTC. Its translation is CASSRLAGMYNEQFF.

The V gene is TRBV29-1, the J gene TRBJ1-2; TRBD1 matches 9 bases. The germline V gene encodes CDR1 SQVTM and CDR2 ANQGSEA. Trimming took 1 base from V and 4 from J; bases not matched to a gene: 7. The CDR3 consists of 15 residues. The CDR3 is CSVEGTGELSYGYTF. CDR3 DNA: TGCAGCGTTGAAGGGACAGGGGAGTTGAGCTATGGCTACACCTTC.

The V and J genes are TRBV28 and TRBJ2-1, with D unclear. CDR1 and CDR2 (germline): MDHEN, SYDVKM. This CDR3 comprises 12 residues. Trimming removed 4 bases from V and 6 bases from J, with 7 bases in between. The CDR3 DNA reads as TGTGCCAGCAGTTCTTGGGGCAATGAGCAGTTCTTC. Residues: CASSSWGNEQFF.

The V gene is TRBV6-5, the J gene TRBJ2-1, with TRBD2 matching over 9 bases. Germline assignment: CDR1 MNHEY and CDR2 SVGAGI. The CDR3 loop spans 14 amino acids. Trimming removed 5 bases from V and 2 bases from J; junction bases left unmatched: 1. CDR3 loop: CASSTSGPYNEQFF. In DNA form, the CDR3 reads TGTGCCAGCAGTACTAGCGGGCCCTACAATGAGCAGTTCTTC.

This clone was recorded once. The chain is built from TRBV5-6 and TRBJ2-1, with 8 positions matching TRBD2. This CDR3 contains 16 residues. The V and J ends lost 2 bases and 6 bases, in that order; junction bases with no gene match: 10. Germline V gene data show CDR1 as SGHDT and CDR2 as YYEEEE. CDR3 coding DNA: TGTGCCAGCAGCTTCGTCCGGGAGGGCCTGCTCAATGAGCAGTTCTTC. Translated, it gives CASSFVREGLLNEQFF.

This rearrangement joins TRBV29-1 to TRBJ2-3; D unclear. V lost 5 bases to trimming and J lost 5 bases, with 17 bases between them. The CDR3 is 14 amino acids. Germline values: CDR1 SQVTM, CDR2 ANQGSEA. The CDR3 loop is CSVPGSFEEDTQYF. The CDR3 DNA reads TGCAGCGTTCCGGGCAGCTTTGAGGAAGATACGCAGTATTTT.

The chain links TRBV5-6 to TRBJ1-1; weak D call: TRBD1 (6 bases). Germline V gives CDR1 SGHDT, CDR2 YYEEEE. V was cut by 1 base and J by 5 bases, with 15 bases left in between. This CDR3 comprises 15 residues. The CDR3 is CASSLTGSGETEAFF. Written as DNA, the CDR3 is TGTGCCAGCAGCTTGACAGGGAGCGGAGAAACTGAAGCTTTCTTT.

This sequence joins TRBV2 and TRBJ2-1, with TRBD2 matching over 7 bases. V was clipped by 3 bases and J by 4 bases; unmatched bases: 6. CDR3 length: 15 amino acids. CDR1 and CDR2 from the germline V gene are SNHLY and FYNNEI. CDR3 amino acids: CASSDPRGRYNEQFF. The CDR3 DNA reads TGTGCCAGCAGTGATCCGCGCGGGAGATACAATGAGCAGTTCTTC. The full variable domain, with the rest looked up from reference TRBV2 and TRBJ2-1, is EPEVTQTPSHQVTQMGQEVILRCVPISNHLYFYWYRQILGQKVEFLVSFYNNEISEKSEIFDDQFSVERPDGSNFTLKIRSTKLEDSAMYFCASSDPRGRYNEQFFGPGTRLTVL.

CDR3 region: CASTGTGGNDHYGYTF. Here the CDR3 DNA reads TGTGCCAGCACAGGGACAGGGGGCAACGATCACTATGGCTACACCTTC. The chain links TRBV7-2 to TRBJ1-2; 12 bases match TRBD1. V gave up 7 bases and J gave up 3 bases; unmatched junction bases: 9. Germline assignment: CDR1 SGHTA and CDR2 FQGNSA. The CDR3 is 16 residues long.

The V gene is TRBV6-5, the J gene TRBJ2-7; 8 positions match TRBD2. The CDR3 loop spans 14 amino acids. The germline V gene has CDR1 MNHEY and CDR2 SVGAGI. V lost 0 bases and J lost 5; bases outside the gene matches: 3. This CDR3 is CASSYSSGSHEQYF. CDR3 in DNA: TGTGCCAGCAGTTACTCCAGCGGGAGCCACGAGCAGTACTTC.